This T cell receptor beta chain derives from a study of shared clonotypes between healthy human individuals. As for this clone: The antigen remains unidentified.

Only in-frame clones appear in the TCRdb table, and some are missing; sequencing was by immunoSEQ multiplex PCR. The sample shows some 2,000,000 clones, under 97% of them seen only once. CDR1 ENHRY and CDR2 SYGVKD come from the germline V gene. Trimming left V 6 bases short and J 7 bases short, with 13 bases between. The length of the CDR3 is 14 residues. Findings and limits, study-wide: The generation probabilities recorded for non-shared clonotypes fell below those of clonotypes shared by all four donors.

Input material: naive CD4+ T cells sorted from blood. Subset specified: CD45RA+ positively selected. This receptor was obtained from a man aged 18 to 29 in good health. This rearrangement joins TRBV10-3 to TRBJ1-6, with D possibly TRBD1 on 5 matching bases. CDR3 sequence reads: CAISQGSSNSPLHF. The CDR3 coding sequence is TGTGCCATCAGCCAGGGTTCTTCCAATTCACCCCTCCACTTT.